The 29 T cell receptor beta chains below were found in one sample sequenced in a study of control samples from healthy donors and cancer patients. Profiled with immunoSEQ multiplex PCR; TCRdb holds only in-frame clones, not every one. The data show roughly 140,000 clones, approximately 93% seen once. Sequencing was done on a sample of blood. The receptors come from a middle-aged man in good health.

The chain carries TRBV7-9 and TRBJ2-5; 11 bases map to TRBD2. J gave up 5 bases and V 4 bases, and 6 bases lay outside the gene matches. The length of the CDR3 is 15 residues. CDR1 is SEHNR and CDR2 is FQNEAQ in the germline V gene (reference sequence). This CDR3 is CASSSIAGGKETQYF. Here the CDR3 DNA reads TGTGCCAGCAGCTCGATAGCGGGAGGGAAGGAGACCCAGTACTTC.

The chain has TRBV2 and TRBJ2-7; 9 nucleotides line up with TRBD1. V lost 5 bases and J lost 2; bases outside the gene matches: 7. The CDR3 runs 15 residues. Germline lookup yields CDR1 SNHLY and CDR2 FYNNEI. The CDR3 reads CASSQLRTGAYEQYF. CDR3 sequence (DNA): TGTGCCAGCAGTCAACTGAGGACAGGGGCCTACGAGCAGTACTTC. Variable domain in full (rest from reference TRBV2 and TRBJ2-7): EPEVTQTPSHQVTQMGQEVILRCVPISNHLYFYWYRQILGQKVEFLVSFYNNEISEKSEIFDDQFSVERPDGSNFTLKIRSTKLEDSAMYFCASSQLRTGAYEQYFGPGTRLTVT.

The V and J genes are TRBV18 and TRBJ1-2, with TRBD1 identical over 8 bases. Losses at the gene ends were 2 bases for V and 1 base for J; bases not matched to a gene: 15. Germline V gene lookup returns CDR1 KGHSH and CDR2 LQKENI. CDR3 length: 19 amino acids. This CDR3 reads CASSPSPGTGRDDNYGYTF. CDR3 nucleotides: TGTGCCAGCTCACCATCCCCTGGGACAGGACGAGATGATAACTATGGCTACACCTTC.

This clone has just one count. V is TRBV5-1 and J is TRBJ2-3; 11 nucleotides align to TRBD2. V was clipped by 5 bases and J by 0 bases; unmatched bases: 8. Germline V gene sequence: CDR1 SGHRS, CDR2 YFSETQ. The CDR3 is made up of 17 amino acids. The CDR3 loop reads CASSRGTSGGSTDTQYF. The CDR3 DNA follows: TGCGCCAGCAGTCGTGGGACTAGCGGAGGGAGCACAGATACGCAGTATTTT.

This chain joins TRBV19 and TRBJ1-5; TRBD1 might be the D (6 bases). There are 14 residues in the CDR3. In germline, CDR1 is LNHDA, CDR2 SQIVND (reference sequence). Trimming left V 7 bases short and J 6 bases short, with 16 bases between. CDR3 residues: CASTLGAVGQPQHF. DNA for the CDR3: TGTGCCAGTACCTTGGGGGCCGTGGGTCAGCCCCAGCATTTT.

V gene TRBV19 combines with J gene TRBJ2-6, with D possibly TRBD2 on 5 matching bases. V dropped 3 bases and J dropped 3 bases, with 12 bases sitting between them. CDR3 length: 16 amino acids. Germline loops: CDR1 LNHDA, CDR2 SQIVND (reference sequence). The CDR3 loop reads CASSIIGVFGANVLTF. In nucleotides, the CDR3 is TGTGCCAGTAGTATTATCGGGGTATTTGGGGCCAACGTCCTGACTTTC.

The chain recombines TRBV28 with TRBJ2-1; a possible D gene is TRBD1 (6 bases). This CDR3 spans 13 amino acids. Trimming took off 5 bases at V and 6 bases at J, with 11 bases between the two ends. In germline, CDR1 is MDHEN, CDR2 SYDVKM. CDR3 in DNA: TGTGCCAGCAGTCTGGGGGCCGTCAATGAGCAGTTCTTC. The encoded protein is CASSLGAVNEQFF.

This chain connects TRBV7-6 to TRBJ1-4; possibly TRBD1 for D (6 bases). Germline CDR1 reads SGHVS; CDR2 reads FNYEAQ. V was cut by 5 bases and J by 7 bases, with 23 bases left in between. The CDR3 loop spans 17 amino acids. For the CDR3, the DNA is TGTGCCAGCAGCGAAGTCCCGATACAGGGAGGGAGTGAAAAACTGTTTTTT. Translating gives CASSEVPIQGGSEKLFF.

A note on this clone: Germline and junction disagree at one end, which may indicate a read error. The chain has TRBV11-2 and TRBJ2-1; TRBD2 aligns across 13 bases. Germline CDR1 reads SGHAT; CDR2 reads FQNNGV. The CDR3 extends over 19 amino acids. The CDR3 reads CASSLGRTSGRTVSNEQFF. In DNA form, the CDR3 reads TGTGCCAGCAGTTTAGGGAGGACTAGCGGGAGAACTGTGAGCAATGAGCAGTTCTTC.

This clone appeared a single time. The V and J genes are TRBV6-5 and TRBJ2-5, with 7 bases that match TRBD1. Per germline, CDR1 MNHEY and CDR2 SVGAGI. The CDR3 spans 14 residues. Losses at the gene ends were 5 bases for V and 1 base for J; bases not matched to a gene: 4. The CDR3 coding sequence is TGTGCCAGCAGTCAAAGGACAGGCCAAGAGACCCAGTACTTC. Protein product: CASSQRTGQETQYF.

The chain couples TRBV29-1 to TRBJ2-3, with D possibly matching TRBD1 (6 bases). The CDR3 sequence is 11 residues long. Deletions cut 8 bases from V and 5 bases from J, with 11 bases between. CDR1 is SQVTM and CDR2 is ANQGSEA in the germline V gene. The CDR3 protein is CSSSRGDTQYF. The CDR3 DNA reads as TGCAGCAGTTCCAGGGGAGATACGCAGTATTTT.

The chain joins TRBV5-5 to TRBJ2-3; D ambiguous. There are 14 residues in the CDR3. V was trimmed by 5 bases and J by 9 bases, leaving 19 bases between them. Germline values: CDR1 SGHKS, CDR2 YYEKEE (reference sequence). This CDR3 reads CASRPEPSRDTQYF. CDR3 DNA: TGTGCCAGCAGGCCGGAACCTTCTAGAGACACGCAGTATTTT.

The CDR3 sequence is CASSQSILLTEAFF. The DNA of the CDR3 is TGTGCCAGCAGCCAATCCATACTTCTCACTGAAGCTTTCTTT. V and J are TRBV3-1 (or the pseudogene TRBV3-2) and TRBJ1-1; D is unclear. CDR1 is LGHDT and CDR2 is YNNKEL in the germline V gene (reference sequence). V was trimmed by 2 bases and J by 4 bases, leaving 11 bases between them. CDR3 length: 14 amino acids.

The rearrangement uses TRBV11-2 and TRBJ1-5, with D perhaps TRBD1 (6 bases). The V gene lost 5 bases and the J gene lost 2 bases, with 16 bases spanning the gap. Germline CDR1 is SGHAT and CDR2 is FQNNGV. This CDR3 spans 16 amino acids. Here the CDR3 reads CASSLGGAGGNQPQHF. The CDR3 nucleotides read TGTGCCAGCAGCCTAGGGGGGGCAGGGGGCAATCAGCCCCAGCATTTT.

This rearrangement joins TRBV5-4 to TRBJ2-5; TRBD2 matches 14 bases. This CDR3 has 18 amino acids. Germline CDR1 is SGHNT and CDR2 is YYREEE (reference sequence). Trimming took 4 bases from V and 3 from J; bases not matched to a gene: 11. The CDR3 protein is CASSGYGTSGSGEETQYF. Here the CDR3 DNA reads TGTGCCAGCAGCGGTTACGGGACTAGCGGGAGCGGGGAAGAGACCCAGTACTTC.

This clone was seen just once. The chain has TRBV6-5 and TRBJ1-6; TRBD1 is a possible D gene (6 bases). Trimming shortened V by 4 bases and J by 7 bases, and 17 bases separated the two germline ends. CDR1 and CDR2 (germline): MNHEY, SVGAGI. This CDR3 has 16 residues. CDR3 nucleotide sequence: TGTGCCAGCAGTTCCTATCCGACAGGAGAAAATTCACCCCTCCACTTT. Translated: CASSSYPTGENSPLHF.

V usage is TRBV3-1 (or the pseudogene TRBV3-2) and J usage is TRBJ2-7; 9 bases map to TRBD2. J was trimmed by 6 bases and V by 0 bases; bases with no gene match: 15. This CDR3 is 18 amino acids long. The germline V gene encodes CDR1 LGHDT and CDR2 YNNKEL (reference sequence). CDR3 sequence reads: CASSQEGSIAGVSGEQYF. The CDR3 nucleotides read TGTGCCAGCAGCCAAGAAGGGTCTATAGCGGGAGTTTCGGGCGAGCAGTACTTC.

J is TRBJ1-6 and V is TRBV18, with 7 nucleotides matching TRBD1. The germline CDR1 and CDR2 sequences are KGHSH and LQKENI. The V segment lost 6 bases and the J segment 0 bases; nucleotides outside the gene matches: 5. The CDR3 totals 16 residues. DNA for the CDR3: TGTGCCAGCTCTGACAGGGAAAGCTCCTATAATTCACCCCTCCACTTT. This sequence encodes CASSDRESSYNSPLHF.

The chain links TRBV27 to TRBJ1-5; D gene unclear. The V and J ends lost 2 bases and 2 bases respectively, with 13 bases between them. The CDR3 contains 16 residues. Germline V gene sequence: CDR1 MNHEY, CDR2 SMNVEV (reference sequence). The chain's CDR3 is CASSLRSTWGNQPQHF. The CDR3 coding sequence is TGTGCCAGCAGTTTAAGGTCAACCTGGGGCAATCAGCCCCAGCATTTT.

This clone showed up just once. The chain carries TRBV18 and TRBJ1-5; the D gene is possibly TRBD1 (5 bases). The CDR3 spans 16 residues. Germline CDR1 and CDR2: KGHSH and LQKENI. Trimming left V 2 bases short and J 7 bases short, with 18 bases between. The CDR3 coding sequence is TGTGCCAGCTCACCAGTAGGCAGGGAAAGCGGACAGCCCCAGCATTTT. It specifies CASSPVGRESGQPQHF.

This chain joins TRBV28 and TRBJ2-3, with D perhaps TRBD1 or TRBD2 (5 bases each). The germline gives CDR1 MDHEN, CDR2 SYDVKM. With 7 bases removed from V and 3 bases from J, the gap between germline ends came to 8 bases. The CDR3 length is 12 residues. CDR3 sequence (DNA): TGTGCCAGCATTGGGGGAACAGATACGCAGTATTTT. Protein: CASIGGTDTQYF.

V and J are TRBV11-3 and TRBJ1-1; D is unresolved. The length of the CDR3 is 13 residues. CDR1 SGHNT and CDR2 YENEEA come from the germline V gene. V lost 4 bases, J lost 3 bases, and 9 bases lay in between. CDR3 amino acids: CASSSFGDTEAFF. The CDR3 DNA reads TGTGCCAGCAGCTCCTTCGGTGACACTGAAGCTTTCTTT.

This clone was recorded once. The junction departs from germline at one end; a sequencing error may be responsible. In DNA form, the CDR3 reads TGTGCTAGCAGCCTAGGGACTAGCGGGAGTTGGGAGACCCAGTACTTC. It encodes CASSLGTSGSWETQYF. The rearrangement uses TRBV7-7 and TRBJ2-5, with 14 bases aligning to TRBD2. This CDR3 region has 16 residues. Germline-derived CDR1 and CDR2 are SSHAT and FNYEAQ (reference sequence).

The CDR3 sequence is CASSLERGMGGYTF. CDR3 in DNA: TGCGCCAGCAGCTTGGAACGGGGTATGGGTGGCTACACCTTC. The rearrangement joins TRBV5-1 to TRBJ1-2; D ambiguous. The V gene's germline CDR1 is SGHRS and CDR2 YFSETQ. V lost 0 bases and J 7 bases, leaving 13 bases between the germline ends. This CDR3 region has 14 residues.

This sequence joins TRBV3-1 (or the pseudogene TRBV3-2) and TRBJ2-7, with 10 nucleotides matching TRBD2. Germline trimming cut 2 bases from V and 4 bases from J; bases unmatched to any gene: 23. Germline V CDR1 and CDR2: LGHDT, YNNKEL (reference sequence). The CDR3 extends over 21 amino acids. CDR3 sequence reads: CASSQKGAVGLAGATRYEQYF. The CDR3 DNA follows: TGTGCCAGCAGCCAAAAAGGGGCGGTTGGGCTAGCGGGAGCCACTCGTTACGAGCAGTACTTC.

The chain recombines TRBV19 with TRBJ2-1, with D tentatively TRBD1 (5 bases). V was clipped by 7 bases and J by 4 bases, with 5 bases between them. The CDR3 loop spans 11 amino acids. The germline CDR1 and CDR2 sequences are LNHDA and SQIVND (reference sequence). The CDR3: CASTGYNEQFF. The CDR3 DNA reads TGTGCCAGTACAGGGTACAATGAGCAGTTCTTC.

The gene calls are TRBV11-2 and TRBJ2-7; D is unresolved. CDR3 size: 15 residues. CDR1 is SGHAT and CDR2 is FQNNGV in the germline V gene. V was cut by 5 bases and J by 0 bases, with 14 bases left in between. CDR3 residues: CASSPSTGSSYEQYF. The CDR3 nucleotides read TGTGCCAGCAGCCCCTCAACGGGTAGCTCCTACGAGCAGTACTTC.

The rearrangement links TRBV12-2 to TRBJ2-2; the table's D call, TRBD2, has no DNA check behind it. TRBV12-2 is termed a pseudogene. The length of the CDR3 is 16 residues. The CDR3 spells CASRLVEPLNTGELFF. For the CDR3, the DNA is TGTGCAAGTCGCTTAGTGGAGCCCCTCAACACCGGGGAGCTGTTTTTT.

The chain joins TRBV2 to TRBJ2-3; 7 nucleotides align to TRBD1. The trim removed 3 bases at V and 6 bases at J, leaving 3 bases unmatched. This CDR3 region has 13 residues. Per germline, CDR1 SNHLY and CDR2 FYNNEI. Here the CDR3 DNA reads TGTGCCAGCAGTGATAACAGGGGCGATACGCAGTATTTT. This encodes CASSDNRGDTQYF.